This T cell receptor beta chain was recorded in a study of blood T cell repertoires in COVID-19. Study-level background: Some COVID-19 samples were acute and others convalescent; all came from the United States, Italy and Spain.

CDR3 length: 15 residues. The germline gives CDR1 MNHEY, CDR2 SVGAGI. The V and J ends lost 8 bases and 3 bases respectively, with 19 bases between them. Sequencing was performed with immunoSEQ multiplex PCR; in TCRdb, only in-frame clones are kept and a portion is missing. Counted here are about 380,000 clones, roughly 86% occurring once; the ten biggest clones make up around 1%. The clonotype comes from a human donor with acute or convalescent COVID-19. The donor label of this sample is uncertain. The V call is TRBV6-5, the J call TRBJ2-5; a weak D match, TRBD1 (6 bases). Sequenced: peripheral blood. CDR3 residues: CASRTNLWTEETQYF. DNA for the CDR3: TGTGCCAGCCGCACCAACCTATGGACAGAAGAGACCCAGTACTTC.